Below, one TCR beta chain is given with its context. The antigen remains unidentified. Patients who had autoimmune disease history or got systemic immunosuppression were left out. The sample originates from a study of OX40 agonist ivuxolimab in advanced cancers. Study information: Checkpoint inhibitors had been given previously to under 50% of patients. Findings and limits, study-wide: At 0.1 to 3.0 mg/kg, clonal expansion of CD4+ and CD8+ blood T cells had occurred by week 6.

Germline V gene lookup returns CDR1 SNHLY and CDR2 FYNNEI. The length of the CDR3 is 11 residues. Losses at the gene ends were 8 bases for V and 14 bases for J; bases not matched to a gene: 7. Method: immunoSEQ multiplex PCR; TCRdb's copy keeps in-frame clones and lacks some. Here the sample spans 50,000 to 70,000 clones, 80% to 90% being singletons. The material was CD4+ or CD8+ T cells sorted from blood, obtained in a trial of the OX40 agonist ivuxolimab. The sequence was collected from an adult with an advanced solid tumor such as melanoma, head and neck, liver or kidney cancer. This sequence joins TRBV2 and TRBJ2-1; 9 positions match TRBD1. CDR3 residues: CASGTTGGKFF. CDR3 nucleotides: TGTGCCAGCGGAACTACAGGGGGCAAGTTCTTC.